This record covers a single TCR beta chain. Its antigen is not known. TCRdb re-analysed the multiplex PCR reads in MiXCR, keeping a single row per CDR3 protein. The data show some 21,000 distinct CDR3 sequences, roughly 40% seen once. This sample was included in a study of breast tumors, draining lymph nodes, adjacent tissues. J gave up 6 bases and V 4 bases, and 3 bases lay outside the gene matches. Germline V gene sequence: CDR1 DFQATT, CDR2 SNEGSKA (reference sequence). The length of the CDR3 is 13 residues. Study results and caveats: Tumor repertoires ranked between lymph nodes and nontumor tissue in diversity, with V and J gene preferences. Tumor and nontumor repertoires were significantly more similar in luminal-like than in basal-like breast cancer. Most tumor T cells seemingly derive from lymph node, then expand in tumor.

This TCR derives from a female donor with breast cancer. Some clones in this sample may be carry-over from other donors' samples. Sample: breast tumor tissue. This chain uses TRBV20-1 with TRBJ1-4, with 9 bases that match TRBD1. The CDR3 spells CSANRDRDEKLFF. The CDR3 region has the DNA TGCAGTGCTAACCGGGACAGGGATGAAAAACTGTTTTTT.